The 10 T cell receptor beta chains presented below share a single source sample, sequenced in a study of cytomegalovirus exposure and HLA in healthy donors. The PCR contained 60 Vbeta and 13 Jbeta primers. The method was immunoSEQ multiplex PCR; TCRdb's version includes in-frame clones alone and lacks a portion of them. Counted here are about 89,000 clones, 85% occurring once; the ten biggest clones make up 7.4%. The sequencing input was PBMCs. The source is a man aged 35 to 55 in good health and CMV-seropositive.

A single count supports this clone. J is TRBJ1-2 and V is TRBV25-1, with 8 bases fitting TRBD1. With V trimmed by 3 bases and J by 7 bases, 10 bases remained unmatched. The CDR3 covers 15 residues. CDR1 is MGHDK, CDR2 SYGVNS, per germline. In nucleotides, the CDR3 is TGTGCCAGCAGTGACCGCTCACAGGGGGTAGGTGGCTACACCTTC. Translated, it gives CASSDRSQGVGGYTF.

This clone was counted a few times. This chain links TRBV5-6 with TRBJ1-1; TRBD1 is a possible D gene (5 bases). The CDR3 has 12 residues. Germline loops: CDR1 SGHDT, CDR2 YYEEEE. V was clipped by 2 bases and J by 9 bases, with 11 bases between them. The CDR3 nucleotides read TGTGCCAGCAGCTTATACGGGGGTAAAGCTTTCTTT. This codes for CASSLYGGKAFF.

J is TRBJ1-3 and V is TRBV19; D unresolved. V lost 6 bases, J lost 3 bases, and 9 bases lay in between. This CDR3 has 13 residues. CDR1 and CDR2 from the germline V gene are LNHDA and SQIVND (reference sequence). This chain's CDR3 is CASRKTSGNTIYF. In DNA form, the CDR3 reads TGTGCCAGTAGGAAGACAAGTGGAAACACCATATATTTT. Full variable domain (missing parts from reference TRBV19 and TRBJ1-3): DGGITQSPKYLFRKEGQNVTLSCEQNLNHDAMYWYRQDPGQGLRLIYYSQIVNDFQKGDIAEGYSVSREKKESFPLTVTSAQKNPTAFYLCASRKTSGNTIYFGEGSWLTVV.

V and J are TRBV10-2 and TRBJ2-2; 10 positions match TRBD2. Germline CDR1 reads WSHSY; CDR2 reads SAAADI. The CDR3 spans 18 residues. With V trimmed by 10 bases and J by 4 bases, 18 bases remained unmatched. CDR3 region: CATDPLAGNRVGTGELFF. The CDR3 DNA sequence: TGCGCCACCGATCCACTAGCGGGGAATCGGGTGGGCACCGGGGAGCTGTTTTTT.

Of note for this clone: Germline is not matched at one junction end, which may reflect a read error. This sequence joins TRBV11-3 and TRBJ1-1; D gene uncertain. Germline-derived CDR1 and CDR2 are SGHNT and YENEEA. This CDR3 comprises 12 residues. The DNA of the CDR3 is TGTGCCAGCAGCTTAGACCCCAATAAGCCATACTTT. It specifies CASSLDPNKPYF.

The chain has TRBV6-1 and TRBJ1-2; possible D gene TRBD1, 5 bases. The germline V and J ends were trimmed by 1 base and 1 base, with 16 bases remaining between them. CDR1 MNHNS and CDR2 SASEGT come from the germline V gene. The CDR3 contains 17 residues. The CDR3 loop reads CASSEVMARTNNYGYTF. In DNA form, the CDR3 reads TGTGCCAGCAGTGAAGTTATGGCCAGGACAAATAACTATGGCTACACCTTC.

DNA of the CDR3: TGTGCCAGCAGTTACTCTCGGGTTAGCGGCAATCAGCCCCAGCATTTT. This gives the protein CASSYSRVSGNQPQHF. The V and J genes are TRBV6-5 and TRBJ1-5; D ambiguous. Trimming removed 0 bases from V and 2 bases from J, with 11 bases in between. Germline V CDR1 and CDR2: MNHEY, SVGAGI. The CDR3 has 16 residues.

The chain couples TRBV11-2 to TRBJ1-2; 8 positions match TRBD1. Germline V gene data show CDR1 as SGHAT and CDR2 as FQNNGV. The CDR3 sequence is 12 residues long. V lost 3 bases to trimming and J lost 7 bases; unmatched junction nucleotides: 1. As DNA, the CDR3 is TGTGCCAGCAGCTTGGACAGGGCTGGCTACACCTTC. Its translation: CASSLDRAGYTF.

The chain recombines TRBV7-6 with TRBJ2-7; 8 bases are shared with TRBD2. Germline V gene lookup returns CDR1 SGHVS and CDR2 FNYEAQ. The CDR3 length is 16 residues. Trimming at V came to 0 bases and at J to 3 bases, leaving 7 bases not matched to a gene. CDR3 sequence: CASSLAVVSGSYEQYF. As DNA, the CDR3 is TGTGCCAGCAGCTTAGCAGTTGTGAGCGGGAGCTACGAGCAGTACTTC.

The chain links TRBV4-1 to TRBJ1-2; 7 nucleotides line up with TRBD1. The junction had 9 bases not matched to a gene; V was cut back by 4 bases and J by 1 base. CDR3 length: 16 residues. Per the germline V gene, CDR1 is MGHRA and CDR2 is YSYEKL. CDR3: CASSLPWDRFNYGYTF. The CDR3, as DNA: TGCGCCAGCAGCCTGCCATGGGACAGATTTAACTATGGCTACACCTTC.